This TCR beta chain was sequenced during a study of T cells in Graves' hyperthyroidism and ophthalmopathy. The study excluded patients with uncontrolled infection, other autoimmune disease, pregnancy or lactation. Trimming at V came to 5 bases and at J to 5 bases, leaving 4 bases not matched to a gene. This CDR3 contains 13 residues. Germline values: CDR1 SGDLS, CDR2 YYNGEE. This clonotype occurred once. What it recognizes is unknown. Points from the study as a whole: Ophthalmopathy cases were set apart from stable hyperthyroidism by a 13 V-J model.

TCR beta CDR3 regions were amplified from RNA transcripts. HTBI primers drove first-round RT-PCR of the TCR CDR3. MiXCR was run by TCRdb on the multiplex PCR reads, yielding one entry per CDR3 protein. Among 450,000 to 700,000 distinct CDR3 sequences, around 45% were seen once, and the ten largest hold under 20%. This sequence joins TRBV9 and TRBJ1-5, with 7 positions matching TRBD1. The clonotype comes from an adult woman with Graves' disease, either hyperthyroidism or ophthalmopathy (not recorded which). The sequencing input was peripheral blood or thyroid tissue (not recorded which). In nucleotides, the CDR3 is TGTGCCAGCAGGACTACAGGGGATCAGCCCCAGCATTTT. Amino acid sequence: CASRTTGDQPQHF.